Listed below are T cell receptor beta chains from one sample, sequenced in a study of shared clonotypes between healthy human individuals. Using immunoSEQ multiplex PCR, the repertoire was profiled, and TCRdb retains in-frame clones only, with some absent. The table records 850,000 to 1,100,000 clones, around three quarters of them present only once. The sequenced sample consisted of memory CD4+ T cells from PBMCs. The origin of the receptors is a man aged 18 to 29 in good health. Some clones in this sample may be carry-over from other donors' samples. Each CDR3 is given with its conserved first and last residue. D genes are given only for firm matches. Some rows mark clone size as missing; the rest say once, few, many or name a class of expanded clone.

>TRBJ2-5|TRBV6-1|-|-
TGTGCCAGCAGTGAATCTCAGGGGGGGGCTGGGGAGACCCAGTACTTC
CASSESQGGAGETQYF
>TRBJ2-7|TRBV18|once|TRBD2
TGTGCCAGCTCTCTAGCGGGTATAAGGGAGCAGTACTTC
CASSLAGIREQYF
>TRBJ2-7|TRBV5-1|-|TRBD2
TGCGCCAGCTCCAACACCGTAGCGGGAGACCGCGAGCAGTACTTC
CASSNTVAGDREQYF
>TRBJ2-1|TRBV6-1|-|-
TGTGCCAGCAGTGAGGCGGCTAGCCAACGTTACAATGAGCAGTTCTTC
CASSEAASQRYNEQFF
>TRBJ1-2|TRBV5-1|many|-
TGCGCCAGCAGCTTGGTCGCCGTTAATTATGGCTACACCTTC
CASSLVAVNYGYTF
>TRBJ2-5|TRBV15|-|-
TGTGCCACCAGCGACGGACAGCCGACGGAGACCCAGTACTTC
CATSDGQPTETQYF
>TRBJ2-1|TRBV21-1|-|-
TGTGCCAGCAGCATAGGACTAGCGGGAGCCATGAATGAGCAGTTCTTC
CASSIGLAGAMNEQFF
>TRBJ2-7|TRBV2|once|-
TGTGCCAGCGTTCTGGGCAGGTTGGGGGCATACGAGCAGTACTTC
CASVLGRLGAYEQYF
>TRBJ2-3|TRBV7-2|-|-
TGTGCCAGCAGCGACCAAACACGCACAGATACGCAGTATTTT
CASSDQTRTDTQYF
>TRBJ2-3|TRBV4-2|-|-
TGTGCCAGCAGCCAAGCCCGGGGGGATACGCAGTATTTT
CASSQARGDTQYF
>TRBJ1-3|TRBV10-3|-|-
TGTGCCATCAGTGATAACCGCTCTGGAAACACCATATATTTT
CAISDNRSGNTIYF
>TRBJ2-2|TRBV9|-|TRBD2
TGTGCCAGCAGCCCCCGGACTAGCGGGACCGGGGAGCTGTTTTTT
CASSPRTSGTGELFF
>TRBJ2-1|TRBV11-2|-|-
TGTGCCAGCAGCATCACAAGTGAGCAGTTCTTC
CASSITSEQFF
>TRBJ2-2|TRBV2|-|-
TGTGCCAGCAGTTCCAGCGGACAGAACACCGGGGAGCTGTTTTTT
CASSSSGQNTGELFF
>TRBJ2-1|TRBV6-1|-|-
TGTGCCAGCAGGGCGACTATCTCCTACAATGAGCAGTTCTTC
CASRATISYNEQFF
>TRBJ1-2|TRBV5-6|-|-
TGTGCCAGCAGCTTCGGGACGGGGTACACCTTC
CASSFGTGYTF
>TRBJ1-2|TRBV9|-|TRBD1
TGTGCCAGCAGCCGGGACAGGAACTATGGCTACACCTTC
CASSRDRNYGYTF
>TRBJ2-1|TRBV7-2|-|-
TGTGCCAGCAGCTTAAGGGGTGGCGGTTACTACAATGAGCAGTTCTTC
CASSLRGGGYYNEQFF
>TRBJ2-7|TRBV23-1|-|-
TGCGCCAGCAGTCAAGAGAGACTCTACGAGCAGTACTTC
CASSQERLYEQYF
>TRBJ2-1|TRBV28|-|TRBD2
TGTGCCAGCAGCCCCACGCGGACTAGTGGGTACAATGAGCAGTTCTTC
CASSPTRTSGYNEQFF
>TRBJ2-7|TRBV6-5|-|-
TGTGCCAGCAGCCCCGCCGGGGCCTCCTACGAGCAGTACTTC
CASSPAGASYEQYF
>TRBJ2-7|TRBV28|-|-
TGTGCCAGCAGTTTATTGGGCAGGGACGGCTACGAGCAGTACTTC
CASSLLGRDGYEQYF
>TRBJ2-7|TRBV10-3|-|TRBD1
TGTGCCATCAGTGGTAGGGACAGGGGCTCCTACGAGCAGTACTTC
CAISGRDRGSYEQYF
>TRBJ2-7|TRBV27|once|TRBD2
TGTGCCAGCAGTTTATCACTAGCGGGAGTCTACGAGCAGTACTTC
CASSLSLAGVYEQYF
>TRBJ2-2|TRBV5-1|-|TRBD1
TGCGCCAGCAGCTTCGGGACAGGAAACACCGGGGAGCTGTTTTTT
CASSFGTGNTGELFF
>TRBJ2-2|TRBV28|-|-
TGTGCCAGCAGTTCTGGAGGGACGGCAGCGGGCACCGGGGAGCTGTTTTTT
CASSSGGTAAGTGELFF
>TRBJ2-2|TRBV5-6|-|TRBD1
TGTGCCAGCAGCCCTTACGGGACAGGGAACACCGGGGAGCTGTTTTTT
CASSPYGTGNTGELFF
>TRBJ2-3|TRBV30|-|TRBD2
TGTGCCTGGAGCCCGGGACTAGCGAGAGATACGCAGTATTTT
CAWSPGLARDTQYF
>TRBJ2-5|TRBV28|-|TRBD2
TGTGCCCTCGCGGGAGGGCCAAGAGAGACCCAGTACTTC
CALAGGPRETQYF
>TRBJ2-1|TRBV6-1|-|TRBD1
TGTGCCAGCAATACCGGGACAGGGAACTACAATGAGCAGTTCTTC
CASNTGTGNYNEQFF
>TRBJ1-2|TRBV2|few|-
TGTGCCAGCAGCTTACAGGGCCCCGTTTTATATGGCTACACCTTC
CASSLQGPVLYGYTF
>TRBJ2-5|TRBV30|-|TRBD2
TGTGCCTGGAGTGTAACTAGCGTGGGGGAGACCCAGTACTTC
CAWSVTSVGETQYF
>TRBJ2-3|TRBV5-1|once|-
TGCGCCAGCACCTCTTGGCAGTGGCGGCACACAGATACGCAGTATTTT
CASTSWQWRHTDTQYF
>TRBJ2-6|TRBV7-3|few|-
TGTGCCAGCAGCCCCCGCGTACTCTCTGGGGCCAACGTCCTGACTTTC
CASSPRVLSGANVLTF
>TRBJ2-7|TRBV11-3|once|TRBD1
TGTGCCAGCAGCTCACGGGACAGGGGCTACGAGCAGTACTTC
CASSSRDRGYEQYF
>TRBJ1-5|TRBV5-1|-|-
TGCGCCAGCAAATTGGACGCCGGAACGAATCAGCCCCAGCATTTT
CASKLDAGTNQPQHF
>TRBJ2-3|TRBV5-8|-|-
TGTGCCAGCAGCTTCCACTCCGCCCGAACAGATACGCAGTATTTT
CASSFHSARTDTQYF
>TRBJ2-7|TRBV28|many|TRBD1
TGTGCCAGCAGTTGGACAGGGAAAGGCGAGCAGTACTTC
CASSWTGKGEQYF
>TRBJ1-1|TRBV4-2|-|-
TGTGCCAGCAGCCATGAGAACACTGAAGCTTTCTTT
CASSHENTEAFF
>TRBJ2-6|TRBV9|-|TRBD1
TGTGCCAGCAGCAAAGTGGGACAGGTCGTCTCTGGGGCCAACGTCCTGACTTTC
CASSKVGQVVSGANVLTF
>TRBJ1-1|TRBV6-5|-|-
TGTGCCAGCAATCCCTACACAATGAACACTGAAGCTTTCTTT
CASNPYTMNTEAFF
>TRBJ2-7|TRBV15|-|TRBD2
TGTGCCACCAGCACCGGACTAGCGGGAGCCTACGAGCAGTACTTC
CATSTGLAGAYEQYF
>TRBJ2-5|TRBV2|-|-
TGTGCCAGCAGTAGAGCCAGCCGTAGGGAGACCCAGTACTTC
CASSRASRRETQYF
>TRBJ2-7|TRBV6-5|-|TRBD2
TGTGCCAGCAGTAGGACTAGCGGGAACTCCTACGAGCAGTACTTC
CASSRTSGNSYEQYF
>TRBJ1-1|TRBV30|-|-
TGTGCCTGGAGGGGACGGGGGACTGAAGCTTTCTTT
CAWRGRGTEAFF
>TRBJ2-7|TRBV7-2|-|TRBD2
TGTGCCAGCAGCTCTCCTAGCGGATACGCCTACGAGCAGTACTTC
CASSSPSGYAYEQYF
>TRBJ2-7|TRBV6-5|-|-
TGTGCCGTCCGGGGGCCAGGTATCTCCTACGAGCAGTACTTC
CAVRGPGISYEQYF
>TRBJ2-5|TRBV7-6|-|-
TGTGCCAGCAGCTCGTCCGCGGAGACCCAGTACTTC
CASSSSAETQYF
>TRBJ1-2|TRBV6-1|few|TRBD1
TGTGCCAGCAGCGGGGGACAGGGGGGCTATGGCTACACCTTC
CASSGGQGGYGYTF
>TRBJ2-3|TRBV29-1|-|TRBD2
TGCAGCGTCGGGACTAGCGGGAGCGGCGGAGATACGCAGTATTTT
CSVGTSGSGGDTQYF